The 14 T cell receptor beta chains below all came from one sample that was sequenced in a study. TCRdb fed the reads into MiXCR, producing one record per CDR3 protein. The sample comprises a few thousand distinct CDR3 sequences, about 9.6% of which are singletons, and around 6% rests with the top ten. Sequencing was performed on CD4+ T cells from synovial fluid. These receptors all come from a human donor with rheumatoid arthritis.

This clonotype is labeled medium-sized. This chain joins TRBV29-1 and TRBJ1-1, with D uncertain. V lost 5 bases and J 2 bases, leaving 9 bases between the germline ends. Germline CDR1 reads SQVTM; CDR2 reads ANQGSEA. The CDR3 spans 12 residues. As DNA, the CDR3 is TGCAGCGTTAGGGCAGGAAACACTGAAGCTTTCTTT. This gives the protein CSVRAGNTEAFF.

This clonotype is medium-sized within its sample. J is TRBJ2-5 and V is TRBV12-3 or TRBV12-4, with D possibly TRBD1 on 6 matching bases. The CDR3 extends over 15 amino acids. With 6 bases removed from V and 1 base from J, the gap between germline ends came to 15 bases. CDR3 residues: CASRTGTISQETQYF. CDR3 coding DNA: TGTGCCAGCAGAACCGGGACAATAAGCCAAGAGACCCAGTACTTC.

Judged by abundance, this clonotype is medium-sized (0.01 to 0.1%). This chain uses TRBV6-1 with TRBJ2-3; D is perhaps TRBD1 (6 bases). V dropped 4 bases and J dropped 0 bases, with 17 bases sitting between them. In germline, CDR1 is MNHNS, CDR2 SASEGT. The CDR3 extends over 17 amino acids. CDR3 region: CASSVTFGGHSTDTQYF. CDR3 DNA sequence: TGTGCCAGCAGTGTAACTTTTGGGGGACACAGCACAGATACGCAGTATTTT.

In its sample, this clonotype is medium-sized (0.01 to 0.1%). The CDR3 nucleotides read TGTGCCAGCAGCTTAATTCCAGGGGAGAACAATGAGCAGTTCTTC. Translation: CASSLIPGENNEQFF. V gene TRBV7-2 combines with J gene TRBJ2-1, with D maybe TRBD1 (6 bases). V lost 2 bases, J lost 5 bases, and 13 bases lay in between. CDR1 and CDR2 (germline): SGHTA, FQGNSA. The CDR3 sequence is 15 residues long.

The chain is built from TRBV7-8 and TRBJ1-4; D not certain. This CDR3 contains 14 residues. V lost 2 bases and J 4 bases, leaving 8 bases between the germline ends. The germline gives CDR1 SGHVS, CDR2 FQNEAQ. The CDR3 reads CASSLREYNEKLFF. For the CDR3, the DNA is TGTGCCAGCAGCTTACGAGAGTATAATGAAAAACTGTTTTTT.

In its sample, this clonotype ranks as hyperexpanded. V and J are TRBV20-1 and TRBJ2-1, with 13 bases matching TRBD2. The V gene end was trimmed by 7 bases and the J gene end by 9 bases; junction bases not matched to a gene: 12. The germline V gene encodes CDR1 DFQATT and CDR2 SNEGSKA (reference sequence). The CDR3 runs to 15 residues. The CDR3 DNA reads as TGCAGTGTACCTGCCGGGACTAGCGGGATCAGTGAGCAGTTCTTC. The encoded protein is CSVPAGTSGISEQFF.

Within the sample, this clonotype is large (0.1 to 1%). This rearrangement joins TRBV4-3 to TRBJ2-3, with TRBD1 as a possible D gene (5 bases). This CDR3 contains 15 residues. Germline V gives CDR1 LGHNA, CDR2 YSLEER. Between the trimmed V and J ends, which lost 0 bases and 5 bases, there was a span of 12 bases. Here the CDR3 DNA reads TGCGCCAGCAGCCAAGAAGGCACCCAGGGAGATACGCAGTATTTT. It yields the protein CASSQEGTQGDTQYF.

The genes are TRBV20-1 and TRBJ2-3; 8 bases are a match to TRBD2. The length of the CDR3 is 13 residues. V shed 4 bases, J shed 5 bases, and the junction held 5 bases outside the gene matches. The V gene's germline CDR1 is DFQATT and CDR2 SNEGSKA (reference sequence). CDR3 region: CSANLAGVDTQYF. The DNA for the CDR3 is TGCAGTGCTAACCTAGCGGGTGTAGATACGCAGTATTTT.

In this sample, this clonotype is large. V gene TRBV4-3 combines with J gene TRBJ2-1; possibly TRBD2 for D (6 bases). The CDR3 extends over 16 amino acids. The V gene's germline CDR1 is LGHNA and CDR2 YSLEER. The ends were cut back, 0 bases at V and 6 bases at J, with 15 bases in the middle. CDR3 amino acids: CASSQDLAGLPNEQFF. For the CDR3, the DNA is TGCGCCAGCAGCCAAGATCTAGCAGGACTACCCAATGAGCAGTTCTTC.

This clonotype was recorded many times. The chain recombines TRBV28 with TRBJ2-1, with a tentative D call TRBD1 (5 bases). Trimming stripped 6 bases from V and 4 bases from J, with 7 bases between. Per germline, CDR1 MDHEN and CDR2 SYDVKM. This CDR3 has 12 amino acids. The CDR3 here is CASSRVYNEQFF. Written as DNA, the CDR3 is TGTGCCAGCAGCAGGGTTTACAATGAGCAGTTCTTC. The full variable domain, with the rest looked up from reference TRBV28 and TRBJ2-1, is DVKVTQSSRYLVKRTGEKVFLECVQDMDHENMFWYRQDPGLGLRLIYFSYDVKMKEKGDIPEGYSVSREKKERFSLILESASTNQTSMYLCASSRVYNEQFFGPGTRLTVL.

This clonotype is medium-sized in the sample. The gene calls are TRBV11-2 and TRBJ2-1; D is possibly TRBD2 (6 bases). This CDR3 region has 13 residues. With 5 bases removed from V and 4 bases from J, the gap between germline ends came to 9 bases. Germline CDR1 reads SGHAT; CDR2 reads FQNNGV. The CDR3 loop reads CASSPGTYNEQFF. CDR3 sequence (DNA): TGTGCCAGCAGCCCCGGGACTTACAATGAGCAGTTCTTC.

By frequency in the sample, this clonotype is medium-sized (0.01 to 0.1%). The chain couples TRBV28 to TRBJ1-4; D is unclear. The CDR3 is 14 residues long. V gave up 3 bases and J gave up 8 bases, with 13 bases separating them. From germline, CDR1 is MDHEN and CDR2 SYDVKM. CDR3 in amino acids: CASSLSQLGEKLFF. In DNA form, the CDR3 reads TGTGCCAGCAGTTTGTCCCAGCTAGGAGAAAAACTGTTTTTT.

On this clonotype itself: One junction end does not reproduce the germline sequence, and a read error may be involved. The CDR3 protein is CASSPHGRLGQPNTRELFF. The CDR3 nucleotides read TGTGCCAGCAGCCCTCATGGTCGGTTGGGGCAACCGAACACCAGGGAGCTGTTTTTT. This sequence joins TRBV11-2 and TRBJ2-2; tentative D call: TRBD1 (5 bases). This CDR3 is built from 19 residues. Per germline, CDR1 SGHAT and CDR2 FQNNGV. Complete variable domain (other parts from reference TRBV11-2 and TRBJ2-2): EAGVAQSPRYKIIEKRQSVAFWCNPISGHATLYWYQQILGQGPKLLIQFQNNGVVDDSQLPKDRFSAERLKGVDSTLKIQPAKLEDSAVYLCASSPHGRLGQPNTRELFFGEGSRLTVL.

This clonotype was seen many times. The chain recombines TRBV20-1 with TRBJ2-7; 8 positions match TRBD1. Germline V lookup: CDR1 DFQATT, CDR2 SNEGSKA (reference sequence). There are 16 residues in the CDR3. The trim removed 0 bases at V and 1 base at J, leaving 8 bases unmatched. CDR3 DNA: TGCAGTGCTAGAGAGCAATACAGGGGGTGGTCCTACGAGCAGTACTTC. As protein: CSAREQYRGWSYEQYF.